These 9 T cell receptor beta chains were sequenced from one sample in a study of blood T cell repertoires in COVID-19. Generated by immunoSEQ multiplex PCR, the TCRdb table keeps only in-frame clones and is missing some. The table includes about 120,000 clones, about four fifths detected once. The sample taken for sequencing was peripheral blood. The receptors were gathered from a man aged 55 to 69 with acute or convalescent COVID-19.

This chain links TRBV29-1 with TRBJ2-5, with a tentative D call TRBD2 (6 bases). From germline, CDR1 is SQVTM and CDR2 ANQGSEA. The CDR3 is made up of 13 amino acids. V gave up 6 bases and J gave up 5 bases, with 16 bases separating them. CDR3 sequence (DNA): TGCAGCGTGGACTCGACTAGACAGGAGACCCAGTACTTC. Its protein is CSVDSTRQETQYF.

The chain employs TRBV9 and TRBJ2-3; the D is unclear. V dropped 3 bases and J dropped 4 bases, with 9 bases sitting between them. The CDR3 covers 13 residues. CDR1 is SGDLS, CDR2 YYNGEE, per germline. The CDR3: CASSAGPPDTQYF. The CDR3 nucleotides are TGTGCCAGCAGCGCTGGGCCCCCAGATACGCAGTATTTT.

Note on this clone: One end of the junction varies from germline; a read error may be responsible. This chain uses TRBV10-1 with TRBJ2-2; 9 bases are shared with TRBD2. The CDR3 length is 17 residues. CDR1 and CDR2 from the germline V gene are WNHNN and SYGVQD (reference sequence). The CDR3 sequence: CASSESSGSGNSGELFF. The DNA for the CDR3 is TGCGCCAGCAGTGAGTCTAGCGGGAGTGGTAACAGCGGGGAGCTGTTTTTT.

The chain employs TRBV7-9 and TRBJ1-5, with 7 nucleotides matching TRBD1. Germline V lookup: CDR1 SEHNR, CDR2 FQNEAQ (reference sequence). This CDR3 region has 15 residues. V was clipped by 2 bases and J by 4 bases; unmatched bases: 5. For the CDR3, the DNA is TGTGCCAGCAGCTTATCCGGGACAGATAATCAGCCCCAGCATTTT. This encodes CASSLSGTDNQPQHF.

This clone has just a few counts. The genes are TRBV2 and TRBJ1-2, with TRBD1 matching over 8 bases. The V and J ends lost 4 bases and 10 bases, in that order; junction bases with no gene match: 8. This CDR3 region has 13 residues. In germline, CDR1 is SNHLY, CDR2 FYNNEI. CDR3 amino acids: CASSGSGGGDYTF. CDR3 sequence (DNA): TGTGCCAGCAGTGGATCAGGGGGCGGTGACTACACCTTC. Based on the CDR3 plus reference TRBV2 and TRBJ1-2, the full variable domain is EPEVTQTPSHQVTQMGQEVILRCVPISNHLYFYWYRQILGQKVEFLVSFYNNEISEKSEIFDDQFSVERPDGSNFTLKIRSTKLEDSAMYFCASSGSGGGDYTFGSGTRLTVV.

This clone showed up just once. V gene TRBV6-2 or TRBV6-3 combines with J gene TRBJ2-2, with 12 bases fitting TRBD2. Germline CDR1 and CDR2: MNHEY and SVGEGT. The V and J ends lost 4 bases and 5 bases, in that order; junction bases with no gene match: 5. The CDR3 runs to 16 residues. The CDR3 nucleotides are TGTGCCAGCAGTTCCGGACTAGCGGGATGGACCGGGGAGCTGTTTTTT. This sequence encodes CASSSGLAGWTGELFF.

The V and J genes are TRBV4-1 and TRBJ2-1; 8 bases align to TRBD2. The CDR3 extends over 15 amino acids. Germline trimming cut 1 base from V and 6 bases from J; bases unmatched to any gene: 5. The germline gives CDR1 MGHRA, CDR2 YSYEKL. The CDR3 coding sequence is TGCGCCAGCAGCCAAGCGGGGCTAGCGGGCAATGAGCAGTTCTTC. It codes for CASSQAGLAGNEQFF.

The CDR3 here is CASSVDGGTGELFF. The CDR3 DNA is TGTGCCAGCAGCGTAGACGGGGGCACCGGGGAGCTGTTTTTT. This chain connects TRBV9 to TRBJ2-2; D is perhaps TRBD2 (6 bases). This CDR3 is 14 amino acids long. Trimming left V 0 bases short and J 4 bases short, with 7 bases between. Germline-derived CDR1 and CDR2 are SGDLS and YYNGEE.

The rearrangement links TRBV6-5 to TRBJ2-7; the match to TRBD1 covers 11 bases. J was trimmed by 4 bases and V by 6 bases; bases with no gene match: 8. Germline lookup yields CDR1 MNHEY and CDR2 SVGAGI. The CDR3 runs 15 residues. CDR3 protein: CASRHSGTGGYEQYF. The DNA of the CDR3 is TGTGCCAGCAGACACTCCGGGACAGGGGGGTACGAGCAGTACTTC.